Listed below are T cell receptor beta chains from one sample, sequenced in a study of human T cells and chemical hapten exposure. TCRdb reanalysed the RACE reads using MiXCR and keeps one entry per CDR3 protein. The table shows 370,000 or so distinct CDR3 sequences, with roughly 4.8% occurring only once. This specimen was whole blood, taken in connection with sensitization to the hapten diphenylcyclopropenone (DPC). These TCRs come from a woman aged 50 to 60 with alopecia areata. Some clones in this sample may be carry-over from other donors' samples. CDR3s include the opening cysteine and the closing phenylalanine or tryptophan. Fields, in order: J gene, V gene, clone size, D gene, CDR3 DNA, CDR3 protein. D genes are given only for firm matches. For some rows the clone size is stated as once, few or many, or as a class when expanded; others skip it.

j_gene: TRBJ2-5; v_gene: TRBV10-3; abundance: few; d_gene: NA; CDR3nt: TGTGCCATCAGTGAGTTGGCGGGACTCCAAGAGACCCAGTACTTC; CDR3aa: CAISELAGLQETQYF
j_gene: TRBJ2-3; v_gene: TRBV29-1; abundance: many; d_gene: NA; CDR3nt: TGCAGCGTAGTAGGGACTTCTCAGACGGATACGCAGTATTTT; CDR3aa: CSVVGTSQTDTQYF
j_gene: TRBJ1-5; v_gene: TRBV5-5; abundance: few; d_gene: NA; CDR3nt: TGTGCCAGCAGCTTGGTCACGGATCAGCCCCAGCATTTT; CDR3aa: CASSLVTDQPQHF
j_gene: TRBJ2-1; v_gene: TRBV11-2; abundance: few; d_gene: NA; CDR3nt: TGTGCCAGCAGCTTATATGGTTACGGGACTGAAAACTCCCGACCCTACAATGAGCAGTTCTTC; CDR3aa: CASSLYGYGTENSRPYNEQFF
j_gene: TRBJ2-1; v_gene: TRBV28; abundance: many; d_gene: NA; CDR3nt: TGTGCCAGCACCCGACCTGGGACGCTCTCCGAGAATGAGCAGTTCTTC; CDR3aa: CASTRPGTLSENEQFF
j_gene: TRBJ2-1; v_gene: TRBV7-2; abundance: NA; d_gene: NA; CDR3nt: TGTGCCAGCAGCTTAACATCAAGTGAGCAGTTCTTC; CDR3aa: CASSLTSSEQFF
j_gene: TRBJ2-3; v_gene: TRBV11-2; abundance: few; d_gene: NA; CDR3nt: TGTGCCAGCTACAGCTTCGGGGGCGGCCCCTCCTTCACAGATACGCAGTATTTT; CDR3aa: CASYSFGGGPSFTDTQYF
j_gene: TRBJ1-3; v_gene: TRBV9; abundance: few; d_gene: NA; CDR3nt: TGTGCCAGCAGCGTAAATCCCCGGGCCGTTCCTCAACACTCTGGAAACACCATATATTTT; CDR3aa: CASSVNPRAVPQHSGNTIYF
j_gene: TRBJ1-1; v_gene: TRBV18; abundance: many; d_gene: NA; CDR3nt: TGTGCCAGCTCACCACGCATTCCGGACACCACATTGAACACTGAAGCTTTCTTT; CDR3aa: CASSPRIPDTTLNTEAFF
j_gene: TRBJ1-1; v_gene: TRBV3-1; abundance: many; d_gene: TRBD1; CDR3nt: TGTGCCAGCAGAGGGGGGGGGACAGCGAACACTGAAGCTTTCTTT; CDR3aa: CASRGGGTANTEAFF
j_gene: TRBJ2-4; v_gene: TRBV23-1; abundance: few; d_gene: NA; CDR3nt: TGCGCCAGCAGTCAAGAACACCGGTTAGCCAAAAACATTCAGTACTTC; CDR3aa: CASSQEHRLAKNIQYF
j_gene: TRBJ1-5; v_gene: TRBV6-2/TRBV6-3; abundance: few; d_gene: NA; CDR3nt: TGTGCCAGCAGTTACCCACCCACGGATGTAGCAAATCAGCCCCAGCATTTT; CDR3aa: CASSYPPTDVANQPQHF
j_gene: TRBJ1-5; v_gene: TRBV6-5; abundance: many; d_gene: TRBD1; CDR3nt: TGTGCCAGCAGTACAGACAGGGGGCAACAGCCCCAGCATTTT; CDR3aa: CASSTDRGQQPQHF
j_gene: TRBJ1-1; v_gene: TRBV6-2/TRBV6-3; abundance: many; d_gene: NA; CDR3nt: TGTGCCAGCAGTCGAGGGACCTTCCGCACTGAAGCTTTCTTT; CDR3aa: CASSRGTFRTEAFF
j_gene: TRBJ2-6; v_gene: TRBV11-2; abundance: NA; d_gene: TRBD2; CDR3nt: TGTGCCAGCACCCCTAAGGGACTAGCGGGGGGAAGCTCTGGGGCCAACGTCCTGACTTTC; CDR3aa: CASTPKGLAGGSSGANVLTF
j_gene: TRBJ1-5; v_gene: TRBV12-3/TRBV12-4; abundance: many; d_gene: NA; CDR3nt: TGTGCCAGCAGGTCTGGACAGCCAAATCAGCCCCAGCATTTT; CDR3aa: CASRSGQPNQPQHF
j_gene: TRBJ2-1; v_gene: TRBV7-9; abundance: many; d_gene: TRBD2; CDR3nt: TGTGCCAGCAGCTTTCTGAGCGGGGTGGTCTACAATGAGCAGTTCTTC; CDR3aa: CASSFLSGVVYNEQFF
j_gene: TRBJ2-5; v_gene: TRBV6-5; abundance: many; d_gene: TRBD2; CDR3nt: TGTGCCAGCAGTTACTCGGCTAGCGGGGGCGAGACCCAGTACTTC; CDR3aa: CASSYSASGGETQYF
j_gene: TRBJ1-1; v_gene: TRBV10-2; abundance: few; d_gene: NA; CDR3nt: TGCGCCAGCTCGACAGGTTGGGGCGCTGAAGCTTTCTTT; CDR3aa: CASSTGWGAEAFF
j_gene: TRBJ1-2; v_gene: TRBV5-8; abundance: few; d_gene: NA; CDR3nt: TGTGCCAGCCGATCTTTAGCAAACCCTTATGGCTACACCTTC; CDR3aa: CASRSLANPYGYTF
j_gene: TRBJ2-4; v_gene: TRBV5-1; abundance: NA; d_gene: NA; CDR3nt: TGCGCCAGCAGCTTGGTGGGTGAGGAAAACATTCAGTACTTC; CDR3aa: CASSLVGEENIQYF
j_gene: TRBJ2-7; v_gene: TRBV6-1; abundance: few; d_gene: NA; CDR3nt: TGTGCCAGCAGGACATCACCGGTGTCGGCCTACGAGCAGTACTTC; CDR3aa: CASRTSPVSAYEQYF
j_gene: TRBJ1-2; v_gene: TRBV20-1; abundance: few; d_gene: NA; CDR3nt: TGCAGTGCTACTCGCGTGACAGGTCGGGAGAATGGCTACACCTTC; CDR3aa: CSATRVTGRENGYTF
j_gene: TRBJ2-4; v_gene: TRBV16; abundance: NA; d_gene: NA; CDR3nt: TGTGCCAGCAGCCCCATGGGGAACCAAAACATTCAGTACTTC; CDR3aa: CASSPMGNQNIQYF
j_gene: TRBJ1-3; v_gene: TRBV7-3; abundance: few; d_gene: NA; CDR3nt: TGTGCCAGCAGCCCCAGCCCGGGCTCCGGAAACACCATATATTTT; CDR3aa: CASSPSPGSGNTIYF
j_gene: TRBJ2-7; v_gene: TRBV14; abundance: many; d_gene: TRBD2; CDR3nt: TGTGCCAGCAGCCAACTTAGCGGGAGAGGGTACGAGCAGTACTTC; CDR3aa: CASSQLSGRGYEQYF
j_gene: TRBJ1-2; v_gene: TRBV6-5; abundance: NA; d_gene: NA; CDR3nt: TGTGCCAGCAGCTCACCTGGACTTAAGGATGGCTACACCTTC; CDR3aa: CASSSPGLKDGYTF
j_gene: TRBJ1-5; v_gene: TRBV29-1; abundance: many; d_gene: NA; CDR3nt: TGCAGCGTACGAGACGCGCAGGGGCAGCCCCAGCATTTT; CDR3aa: CSVRDAQGQPQHF
j_gene: TRBJ2-3; v_gene: TRBV20-1; abundance: NA; d_gene: NA; CDR3nt: TGCAGTGCTAGAGGGGCGGTGACAGATACGCAGTATTTT; CDR3aa: CSARGAVTDTQYF
j_gene: TRBJ2-3; v_gene: TRBV28; abundance: few; d_gene: TRBD1; CDR3nt: TGTGCCAGCACCCTTCCGGGACAGGGAGCAGATACGCAGTATTTT; CDR3aa: CASTLPGQGADTQYF
j_gene: TRBJ2-6; v_gene: TRBV29-1; abundance: many; d_gene: NA; CDR3nt: TGCAGCGTCGCGGGATGGTCTGGGGCCAACGTCCTGACTTTC; CDR3aa: CSVAGWSGANVLTF
j_gene: TRBJ1-1; v_gene: TRBV13; abundance: few; d_gene: NA; CDR3nt: TGTGCCACGGCGGGGCACGGCACTGAAGCTTTCTTT; CDR3aa: CATAGHGTEAFF
j_gene: TRBJ2-1; v_gene: TRBV4-3; abundance: many; d_gene: NA; CDR3nt: TGCGCCAGCAGCCAAGATAGGAGGGTGCAGTTCTTC; CDR3aa: CASSQDRRVQFF
j_gene: TRBJ1-6; v_gene: TRBV18; abundance: few; d_gene: NA; CDR3nt: TGTGCCAGCTCACCATTGAACCCGGGCTCCTATAATTCACCCCTCCACTTT; CDR3aa: CASSPLNPGSYNSPLHF
j_gene: TRBJ2-3; v_gene: TRBV20-1; abundance: many; d_gene: TRBD1; CDR3nt: TGCAGTGCCTCCGACGGGGACAGGGCGGGAGATACGCAGTATTTT; CDR3aa: CSASDGDRAGDTQYF
j_gene: TRBJ1-4; v_gene: TRBV27; abundance: NA; d_gene: NA; CDR3nt: TGTGCCAGCGGAGCAGGTCCTTACCCTAATGAAAAACTGTTTTTT; CDR3aa: CASGAGPYPNEKLFF
j_gene: TRBJ2-3; v_gene: TRBV7-9; abundance: NA; d_gene: NA; CDR3nt: TGTGCCAGCCCCCGACGAGGGGGACTACCCACAGATACGCAGTATTTT; CDR3aa: CASPRRGGLPTDTQYF
j_gene: TRBJ1-1; v_gene: TRBV5-1; abundance: few; d_gene: NA; CDR3nt: TGCGCCAGCAGCTTGGGTCAGGGAGACCCCTACACTGAAGCTTTCTTT; CDR3aa: CASSLGQGDPYTEAFF
j_gene: TRBJ1-4; v_gene: TRBV11-2; abundance: many; d_gene: NA; CDR3nt: TGTGCCAGCAGGGGGTTGATCTCTAATGAAAAACTGTTTTTT; CDR3aa: CASRGLISNEKLFF
j_gene: TRBJ2-7; v_gene: TRBV10-3; abundance: few; d_gene: NA; CDR3nt: TGTGCCATCAGTGAGTCGGGCAGCTTAGGGTACGAGCAGTACTTC; CDR3aa: CAISESGSLGYEQYF
j_gene: TRBJ2-3; v_gene: TRBV7-6; abundance: many; d_gene: TRBD2; CDR3nt: TGTGCCAGCAGCTTAGGCGCGGGGGGGAAAGATACGCAGTATTTT; CDR3aa: CASSLGAGGKDTQYF
j_gene: TRBJ1-3; v_gene: TRBV6-5; abundance: many; d_gene: NA; CDR3nt: TGTGCCAGCAGGGGACCGATCTCTGGAAACACCATATATTTT; CDR3aa: CASRGPISGNTIYF
j_gene: TRBJ1-1; v_gene: TRBV15; abundance: few; d_gene: NA; CDR3nt: TGTGCCACCAGCAGAGATGGTGGGCTTGAAGCTTTCTTT; CDR3aa: CATSRDGGLEAFF
j_gene: TRBJ2-2; v_gene: TRBV9; abundance: many; d_gene: TRBD1; CDR3nt: TGTGCCAGCAGCCCCCGGACAGGGGGAACCGGGGAGCTGTTTTTT; CDR3aa: CASSPRTGGTGELFF
j_gene: TRBJ1-5; v_gene: TRBV15; abundance: NA; d_gene: NA; CDR3nt: TGTGCCACCAGTAGGGAGGGGACGGAGCAGCCCCAGCATTTT; CDR3aa: CATSREGTEQPQHF
j_gene: TRBJ2-5; v_gene: TRBV6-6; abundance: few; d_gene: NA; CDR3nt: TGTGCCAGCAGTACCCGGGGAGCCGGAGAGACCCAGTACTTC; CDR3aa: CASSTRGAGETQYF
j_gene: TRBJ1-2; v_gene: TRBV9; abundance: many; d_gene: NA; CDR3nt: TGTGCCAGCAAAGGAGGAAGTCACTATGGCTACACCTTC; CDR3aa: CASKGGSHYGYTF
j_gene: TRBJ2-5; v_gene: TRBV6-6; abundance: many; d_gene: TRBD1; CDR3nt: TGTGCCAGCAGTTCTTTCTCCGGGACAGGGTTCCAAGAGACCCAGTACTTC; CDR3aa: CASSSFSGTGFQETQYF
j_gene: TRBJ2-3; v_gene: TRBV20-1; abundance: few; d_gene: TRBD2; CDR3nt: TGCAGTGCTCCTCCCGTAGCGGGGGTGGGGGCAGATACGCAGTATTTT; CDR3aa: CSAPPVAGVGADTQYF
j_gene: TRBJ2-7; v_gene: TRBV20-1; abundance: many; d_gene: TRBD1; CDR3nt: TGCAGTGCTGGACAGGGAAGAGAGCAGTACTTC; CDR3aa: CSAGQGREQYF
j_gene: TRBJ1-2; v_gene: TRBV4-3; abundance: NA; d_gene: NA; CDR3nt: TGCGCCAGCAGCCAGGCGCGTTCCTATGGCTACACCTTC; CDR3aa: CASSQARSYGYTF
j_gene: TRBJ1-5; v_gene: TRBV4-1; abundance: NA; d_gene: NA; CDR3nt: TGCGCCAGCAGCCAAGAGGGTACGAGGGATCAGCCCCAGCATTTT; CDR3aa: CASSQEGTRDQPQHF
j_gene: TRBJ2-3; v_gene: TRBV2; abundance: many; d_gene: TRBD1; CDR3nt: TGTGCCAGCAGCGGGTCGGACAGGGGCACAGATACGCAGTATTTT; CDR3aa: CASSGSDRGTDTQYF
j_gene: TRBJ2-7; v_gene: TRBV2; abundance: few; d_gene: TRBD2; CDR3nt: TGTGCCAGCCGGCGGGGGGCTGCCTACGAGCAGTACTTC; CDR3aa: CASRRGAAYEQYF
j_gene: TRBJ2-7; v_gene: TRBV28; abundance: NA; d_gene: NA; CDR3nt: TGTGCCAGCAGATCCGGGGGCCGCTACGAGCAGTACTTC; CDR3aa: CASRSGGRYEQYF
j_gene: TRBJ2-1; v_gene: TRBV3-1; abundance: many; d_gene: NA; CDR3nt: TGTGCCAGCAGCCAAGTGGTCTCCTACAATGAGCAGTTCTTC; CDR3aa: CASSQVVSYNEQFF
j_gene: TRBJ1-2; v_gene: TRBV7-2; abundance: many; d_gene: NA; CDR3nt: TGTGCCAGCAGCTTAAGGGGGTCCCAGGGTGGCTATGGCTACACCTTC; CDR3aa: CASSLRGSQGGYGYTF
j_gene: TRBJ1-2; v_gene: TRBV30; abundance: few; d_gene: TRBD1; CDR3nt: TGTGCCTGGGGACAGGGGGCTAACTATGGCTACACCTTC; CDR3aa: CAWGQGANYGYTF
j_gene: TRBJ2-4; v_gene: TRBV3-1; abundance: NA; d_gene: NA; CDR3nt: TGTGCCAGCAGCCCCACCGACGGCAACATTCAGTACTTC; CDR3aa: CASSPTDGNIQYF
j_gene: TRBJ1-1; v_gene: TRBV18; abundance: many; d_gene: TRBD1; CDR3nt: TGTGCCTCCGGGACAGGGATGAACACTGAAGCTTTCTTT; CDR3aa: CASGTGMNTEAFF